Listed here is a single T cell receptor beta chain. The sample comes from a study of T cell responses to AZD1222 COVID-19 vaccine. Data came from immunoSEQ multiplex PCR; TCRdb stores just in-frame clones and leaves some out. The sample consists of some 200,000 clones, over 80% of them appearing once. Trimming removed 3 bases at V and 3 bases at J, with 10 bases between. The germline CDR1 and CDR2 sequences are DFQATT and SNEGSKA (reference sequence). The CDR3 has 13 residues. The sample in question was peripheral blood, obtained on day 0 of AZD1222 vaccination. This chain connects TRBV20-1 to TRBJ2-3; perhaps TRBD2 as D (5 bases). The origin of this receptor is an adult in good health. Written as DNA, the CDR3 is TGCAGTGCTAGTACGGGGTGGACAGATACGCAGTATTTT. Translation: CSASTGWTDTQYF.